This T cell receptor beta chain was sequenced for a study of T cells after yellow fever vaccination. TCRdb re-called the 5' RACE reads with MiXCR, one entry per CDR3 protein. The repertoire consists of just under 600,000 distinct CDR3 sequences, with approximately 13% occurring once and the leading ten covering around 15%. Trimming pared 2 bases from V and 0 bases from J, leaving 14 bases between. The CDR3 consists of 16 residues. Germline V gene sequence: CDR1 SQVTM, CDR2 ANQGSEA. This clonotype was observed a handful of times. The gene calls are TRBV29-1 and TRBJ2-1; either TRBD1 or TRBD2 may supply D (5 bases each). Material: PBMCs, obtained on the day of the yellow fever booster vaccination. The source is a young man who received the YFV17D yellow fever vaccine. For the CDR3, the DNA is TGCAGCGTTGAACTGGGGGATGGGAACTCCTACAATGAGCAGTTCTTC. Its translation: CSVELGDGNSYNEQFF.